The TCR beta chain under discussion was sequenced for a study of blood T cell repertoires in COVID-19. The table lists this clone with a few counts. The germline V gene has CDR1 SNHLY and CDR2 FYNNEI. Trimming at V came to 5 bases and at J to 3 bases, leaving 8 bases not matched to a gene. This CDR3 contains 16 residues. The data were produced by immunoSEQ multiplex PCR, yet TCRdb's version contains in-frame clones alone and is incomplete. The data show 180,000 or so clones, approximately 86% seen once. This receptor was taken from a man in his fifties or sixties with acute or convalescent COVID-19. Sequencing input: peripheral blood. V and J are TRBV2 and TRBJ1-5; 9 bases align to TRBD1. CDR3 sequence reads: CASSPWTGAFNQPQHF. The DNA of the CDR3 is TGTGCCAGCAGTCCCTGGACAGGGGCCTTCAATCAGCCCCAGCATTTT.